The clone carrying this TCR beta chain was seen only a few times. The junction shows a germline mismatch at one end, possibly a read error. The data originate from a study of T-cell reconstitution after alpha-beta-depleted transplantation in children. Germline CDR1 is SEHNR and CDR2 is FQNEAQ (reference sequence). The CDR3 covers 12 residues. Preparation of the TCRbeta library was carried out with unique molecular identifiers. TCRdb reprocessed the PCR reads with MiXCR, giving one entry per CDR3 protein. Of 450,000 to 600,000 distinct CDR3 sequences listed, around 16% are singletons. V and J are TRBV7-9 and TRBJ2-1, with 8 bases fitting TRBD2. Here the sequenced sample was PBMCs from the stem cell graft donor, taken from the stem cell graft. This sequence originates from a human donor who donated a stem cell graft to a child with acute lymphoblastic leukemia. The CDR3 loop reads CASSPRSGSPVF. CDR3 sequence (DNA): TGTGCCAGCAGCCCGAGGAGCGGGAGTCCGGTCTTC.